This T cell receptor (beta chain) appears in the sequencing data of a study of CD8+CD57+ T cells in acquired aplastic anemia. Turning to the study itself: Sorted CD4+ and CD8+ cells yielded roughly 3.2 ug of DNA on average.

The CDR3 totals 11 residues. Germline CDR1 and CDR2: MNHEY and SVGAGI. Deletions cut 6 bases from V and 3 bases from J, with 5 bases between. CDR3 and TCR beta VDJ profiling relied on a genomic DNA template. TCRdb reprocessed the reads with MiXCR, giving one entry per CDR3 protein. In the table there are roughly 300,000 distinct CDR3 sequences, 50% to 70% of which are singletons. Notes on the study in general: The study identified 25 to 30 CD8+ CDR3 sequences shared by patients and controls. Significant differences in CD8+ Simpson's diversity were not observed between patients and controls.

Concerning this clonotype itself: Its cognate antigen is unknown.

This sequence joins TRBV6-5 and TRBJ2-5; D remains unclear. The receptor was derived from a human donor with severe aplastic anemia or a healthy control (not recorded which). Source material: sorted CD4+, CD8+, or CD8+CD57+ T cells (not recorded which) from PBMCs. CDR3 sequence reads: CASRWEETQYF. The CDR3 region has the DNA TGTGCCAGCAGATGGGAAGAGACCCAGTACTTC.